This is a list of T cell receptor beta chains from one sample in a study of blood T cells in healthy people across ages. TCRdb processed the 5' RACE reads anew with MiXCR; each CDR3 protein has one entry. This repertoire shows 650,000 to 700,000 distinct CDR3 sequences, 32% found once; its top ten account for 15%. The sample consisted of blood. Every receptor here comes from a woman at least 80 years old in good health. The CDR3 runs from the conserved cysteine through the conserved F or W. A D gene is named only where the DNA matches it firmly. Only part of the rows carry a size: once, few, many, or a class if the clone is expanded.

TRBD2 | TRBJ2-1 | many | 18 | TRBV25-1 | CASSESGFMTGGPNEQFF | TGTGCCAGCAGTGAATCTGGCTTCATGACGGGGGGGCCCAATGAGCAGTTCTTC
- | TRBJ2-3 | few | 13 | TRBV6-2/TRBV6-3 | CASSLVIADTQYF | TGTGCCAGCTCTTTAGTGATTGCAGATACGCAGTATTTT
TRBD2 | TRBJ2-5 | - | 16 | TRBV7-2 | CASSPLGGGALETQYF | TGTGCCAGCAGCCCCTTGGGCGGGGGGGCTCTTGAGACCCAGTACTTC
- | TRBJ2-3 | few | 11 | TRBV20-1 | CSAPRLDTQYF | TGCAGTGCTCCCCGTCTAGATACGCAGTATTTT
- | TRBJ2-3 | many | 14 | TRBV20-1 | CSARTGEGTDTQYF | TGCAGTGCTAGAACAGGAGAGGGCACAGATACGCAGTATTTT
- | TRBJ2-7 | - | 12 | TRBV7-2 | CASSSGLHEQYF | TGTGCCAGCAGCTCAGGGCTCCACGAGCAGTACTTC
TRBD2 | TRBJ2-5 | many | 13 | TRBV5-4 | CASSRLASETQYF | TGTGCCAGCAGCCGACTAGCATCCGAGACCCAGTACTTC
TRBD2 | TRBJ2-7 | many | 17 | TRBV28 | CASSSGLLAGDSYEQYF | TGTGCCAGCAGTTCCGGTTTACTAGCGGGTGATTCCTACGAGCAGTACTTC
TRBD1 | TRBJ1-4 | few | 17 | TRBV27 | CASSLRAIGGYNEKLFF | TGTGCCAGCAGTCTAAGGGCAATAGGGGGCTACAATGAAAAACTGTTTTTT
TRBD1 | TRBJ2-1 | many | 14 | TRBV29-1 | CSVEPRDRYNEQFF | TGCAGCGTTGAACCTCGGGACAGGTACAATGAGCAGTTCTTC
- | TRBJ2-7 | many | 15 | TRBV29-1 | CSVEERRGRGGEQYF | TGCAGCGTTGAAGAGCGCCGGGGGCGCGGAGGGGAGCAGTACTTC
TRBD2 | TRBJ2-3 | many | 14 | TRBV29-1 | CSVRAGGLTDTQYF | TGCAGCGTCAGAGCGGGGGGCCTCACAGATACGCAGTATTTT
TRBD1 | TRBJ1-6 | - | 17 | TRBV12-3/TRBV12-4 | CASSQSQGGVSSSPLHF | TGTGCCAGCAGTCAATCACAGGGGGGTGTTAGTAGTTCACCCCTCCACTTT
TRBD1 | TRBJ2-5 | many | 15 | TRBV7-8 | CASSRQGSRRETQYF | TGTGCCAGCAGCCGACAGGGGTCCCGCCGGGAGACCCAGTACTTC
TRBD1 | TRBJ2-1 | many | 16 | TRBV6-5 | CASSKMGQGMGNEQFF | TGTGCCAGCAGCAAAATGGGACAGGGGATGGGCAATGAGCAGTTCTTC
- | TRBJ1-1 | many | 13 | TRBV20-1 | CSARTRQDTEAFF | TGCAGTGCTCGAACCCGCCAGGACACTGAAGCTTTCTTT
TRBD1 | TRBJ2-7 | - | 16 | TRBV20-1 | CSASRRDRGLSYEQYF | TGCAGTGCTAGCCGACGGGACAGGGGGCTCTCCTACGAGCAGTACTTC
TRBD2 | TRBJ2-5 | few | 18 | TRBV7-9 | CASSLGGLAGGRQETQYF | TGTGCCAGCAGCTTAGGGGGACTAGCGGGGGGCCGACAAGAGACCCAGTACTTC
- | TRBJ2-7 | many | 13 | TRBV11-2 | CASSFGTHYEQYF | TGTGCCAGCAGCTTCGGGACCCACTACGAGCAGTACTTC
TRBD2 | TRBJ2-1 | many | 14 | TRBV5-1 | CASSRVGGNNEQFF | TGCGCCAGCAGCCGGGTGGGGGGGAATAATGAGCAGTTCTTC
- | TRBJ2-1 | many | 11 | TRBV9 | CASSSDNEQFF | TGTGCCAGCAGCTCTGACAATGAGCAGTTCTTC
TRBD1 | TRBJ2-7 | once | 14 | TRBV5-1 | CTSSRTQGPAGQYF | TGCACCAGCAGCCGAACACAGGGGCCGGCCGGGCAGTACTTC
TRBD1 | TRBJ2-1 | many | 12 | TRBV30 | CASRQGNGEQFF | TGTGCCTCCCGACAGGGTAACGGTGAGCAGTTCTTC
- | TRBJ2-5 | - | 19 | TRBV7-2 | CASSLETPELEAGYNEQYF | TGTGCCAGCAGCTTAGAAACGCCTGAACTAGAAGCTGGATACAATGAGCAGTACTTC
- | TRBJ1-1 | few | 15 | TRBV15 | CATSRANRMGTEAFF | TGTGCCACCAGCAGAGCAAACAGGATGGGCACTGAAGCTTTCTTT
- | TRBJ2-3 | - | 15 | TRBV7-2 | CASSLRPLGTDTQYF | TGTGCCAGCAGCTTACGCCCCCTGGGCACAGATACGCAGTATTTT
- | TRBJ1-1 | many | 14 | TRBV7-9 | CASSPSGENTEAFF | TGTGCCAGCAGCCCTAGCGGGGAGAACACTGAAGCTTTCTTT
TRBD1 | TRBJ2-4 | many | 14 | TRBV7-2 | CASSLGGTGGNQYF | TGTGCCAGCAGCTTAGGGGGGACAGGGGGGAATCAGTACTTC
- | TRBJ1-4 | - | 17 | TRBV2 | CASRTGGRGKTNEKLFF | TGTGCCAGCAGGACTGGGGGCAGGGGCAAGACTAATGAAAAACTGTTTTTT
- | TRBJ1-1 | - | 13 | TRBV7-8 | CASSSSAQTEAFF | TGTGCCAGCAGCAGCAGCGCCCAGACTGAAGCTTTCTTT
- | TRBJ2-7 | - | 14 | TRBV19 | CASSRHQSSYEQYF | TGTGCCAGTAGCCGACACCAGAGCTCCTACGAGCAGTACTTC
- | TRBJ2-6 | many | 15 | TRBV10-3 | CAISASDSGANVLTF | TGTGCCATCAGTGCATCAGACTCTGGGGCCAACGTCCTGACTTTC
- | TRBJ2-3 | - | 16 | TRBV6-4 | CASSESGLPGPDTQYF | TGTGCCAGCAGTGAGTCGGGACTTCCCGGCCCAGATACGCAGTATTTT
- | TRBJ1-2 | - | 15 | TRBV2 | CASSEGVMAGYGYTF | TGTGCCAGCAGTGAAGGTGTTATGGCAGGATATGGCTACACCTTC
- | TRBJ1-2 | - | 15 | TRBV11-2 | CASSRPPGETYGYTF | TGTGCCAGCAGCCGGCCCCCAGGGGAGACCTATGGCTACACCTTC
- | TRBJ2-6 | - | 16 | TRBV3-1 | CASSQAARKGANVLTF | TGTGCCAGCAGCCAGGCGGCCCGAAAGGGGGCCAACGTCCTGACTTTC
- | TRBJ2-1 | - | 12 | TRBV28 | CASSLLNNEQFF | TGTGCCAGCAGTTTACTAAACAATGAGCAGTTCTTC
TRBD1 | TRBJ2-7 | many | 16 | TRBV6-5 | CASRLLTGGASYEQYF | TGTGCCAGCAGACTCCTAACAGGGGGCGCTTCGTACGAGCAGTACTTC
- | TRBJ2-5 | many | 16 | TRBV7-2 | CASSRGGGGLEETQYF | TGTGCCAGCAGCCGGGGAGGGGGGGGCCTCGAAGAGACCCAGTACTTC
TRBD2 | TRBJ2-1 | - | 18 | TRBV6-5 | CASSSETGRAGSENEQFF | TGTGCCAGCAGTTCAGAAACGGGACGAGCGGGGTCGGAGAATGAGCAGTTCTTC
- | TRBJ2-3 | - | 13 | TRBV29-1 | CSVEDDSTDTQYF | TGCAGCGTTGAAGATGACAGCACAGATACGCAGTATTTT
- | TRBJ2-4 | few | 16 | TRBV30 | CAWSVPRWGVENIQYF | TGTGCCTGGAGTGTACCCCGGTGGGGGGTGGAAAACATTCAGTACTTC
TRBD2 | TRBJ2-1 | - | 16 | TRBV6-2/TRBV6-3 | CAGSLKLAGAHNGQFF | TGTGCCGGCAGTCTCAAACTAGCGGGGGCCCACAATGGGCAGTTCTTC